This T cell receptor beta chain is from a study of T cell repertoires in cytomegalovirus infection (dated by TCRdb to the late 2010s). Background on the whole study: The peptide stimulations were aimed at well-studied HLA-B-restricted epitopes as well as recently identified HLA-C-restricted CMV epitopes, whose presentation resists viral immunomodulation. Donor HLA type was relevant to the analysis, as public TCR beta signatures indicated carriage of CMV infection together with the matching HLA type.

The germline V gene encodes CDR1 LGHNA and CDR2 YNFKEQ. Deletion took 4 bases off V and 4 bases off J, with a span of 16 bases between the germline ends. CDR3 length: 15 amino acids, cysteine to phenylalanine. Only the CDR3 DNA stays, 45 bases, in frame from base 1. The sequencer listed for this sample is Illumina HiSeq 1500. The public reads were reprocessed in TCRdb via fastp at Q25 and MiXCR, keeping in-frame beta chains. Entries that share a CDR3 protein sequence are merged under the most common genes and DNA. In this sample the table shows 43,000 or so distinct CDR3 sequences, roughly a fifth of which occur a single time. About 55% of the sample comes from the top ten. As regards this clonotype: Its recognized antigen is unknown. No much larger clone exists at a distance of one base, and base qualities are not known.

Study-level results and caveats: The ex vivo response was dominated by HLA-C-restricted CMV-specific TCR beta clonotypes, which also provided the single most frequent clonotype in two of eight donors. Carriers of CMV infection plus the relevant HLA type were discriminated by the cumulative frequency of public TCR beta family members in the study cohort and in an independent roughly 380-donor cohort.

The sample's treatment or condition, from its label and the paper: in vitro stimulation with specific CMV peptide epitopes to enrich CMV-specific T cells. In this chain, TRBV4-2 is recombined with TRBJ1-2, with a tentative D gene TRBD1 over 6 matching bases. Sequencing used CD8+ T cells from cultured PBMCs, obtained from culture after CMV antigen stimulation. This receptor was taken from a human donor in good health (CMV status not recorded). Some clones in this sample may be carry-over from other donors' samples. The DNA is as follows: TGTGCCAGCAGCCTAAAGGGAGGACAGACCTATGGCTACACCTTC. Its protein product is CASSLKGGQTYGYTF.